The 27 T cell receptor beta chains below were found in one sample sequenced in a study of shared clonotypes between healthy human individuals. Produced via immunoSEQ multiplex PCR; TCRdb's table is partial and in-frame only. This sample has 450,000 to 650,000 clones, with around three quarters found just once. Sequenced: PBMCs. The receptors were sampled from a woman in her thirties or forties in good health. Some clones in this sample may be carry-over from other donors' samples.

The genes are TRBV9 and TRBJ2-7, with TRBD1 matching 8 bases. From germline, CDR1 is SGDLS and CDR2 YYNGEE. This CDR3 has 14 amino acids. The trim removed 4 bases at V and 0 bases at J, leaving 3 bases unmatched. The CDR3 protein is CASSTGQGSYEQYF. CDR3 in DNA: TGTGCCAGCAGCACCGGACAGGGCTCCTACGAGCAGTACTTC.

V gene TRBV28 combines with J gene TRBJ2-1; 9 bases fit TRBD1. Trimming took 5 bases from V and 10 from J; bases not matched to a gene: 12. This CDR3 has 15 amino acids. CDR1 MDHEN and CDR2 SYDVKM come from the germline V gene. The CDR3 DNA reads as TGTGCCAGCAGTATCCGGGACAGGGCCTTTGAGGAGCAGTTCTTC. Translation: CASSIRDRAFEEQFF.

J is TRBJ1-1 and V is TRBV6-1, with a weak D call TRBD1 (6 bases). In germline, CDR1 is MNHNS, CDR2 SASEGT. V lost 4 bases and J lost 5, with 14 bases in between. The CDR3 sequence is 14 residues long. The DNA for the CDR3 is TGTGCCAGCAGTGTATTGAGGGGGGCTACTGAAGCTTTCTTT. It specifies CASSVLRGATEAFF.

J is TRBJ2-5 and V is TRBV14; 8 positions match TRBD1. The CDR3 spans 12 residues. Germline V gene lookup returns CDR1 SGHDN and CDR2 FVKESK. Trimming cost V 11 bases and J 6 bases; bases outside gene matches: 8. This CDR3 reads CALGTGGKTQYF. The DNA of the CDR3 is TGTGCCCTCGGGACAGGTGGGAAGACCCAGTACTTC. The variable domain in full, with the rest retrieved from reference TRBV14 and TRBJ2-5, is EAGVTQFPSHSVIEKGQTVTLRCDPISGHDNLYWYRRVMGKEIKFLLHFVKESKQDESGMPNNRFLAERTGGTYSTLKVQPAELEDSGVYFCALGTGGKTQYFGPGTRLLVL.

This rearrangement joins TRBV28 to TRBJ2-5, with a weak D call TRBD1 (5 bases). The V end lost 11 bases, the J end lost 5 bases, and 15 bases lay between the germline ends. In germline, CDR1 is MDHEN, CDR2 SYDVKM. This CDR3 has 12 amino acids. CDR3 amino acids: CALGATRETQYF. CDR3 DNA: TGTGCCCTAGGGGCCACGCGGGAGACCCAGTACTTC.

This clone was recorded a few times. Possible read error: a much larger clone is one base away. In the same sample, other DNA sequences code for this CDR3. This chain connects TRBV4-3 to TRBJ1-2; 9 bases match TRBD1. Germline values: CDR1 LGHNA, CDR2 YSLEER. The length of the CDR3 is 13 residues. The CDR3 DNA follows: TGCGCTAGCAGCCCGGGACAGGGCTTAGGCTACACCTTC. Its protein product is CASSPGQGLGYTF.

This CDR3 is CASSQFGRTYEQYF. CDR3 sequence (DNA): TGTGCCAGCAGCCAATTTGGCAGGACCTACGAGCAGTACTTC. V is TRBV14 and J is TRBJ2-7; D not certain. Trimming shortened V by 2 bases and J by 2 bases, and 10 bases separated the two germline ends. Germline lookup yields CDR1 SGHDN and CDR2 FVKESK. The CDR3 has 14 residues.

The genes are TRBV15 and TRBJ2-3; D perhaps matches TRBD2 (6 bases). V was pared by 1 base and J by 5 bases, with 10 bases between. Germline CDR1 is LNHNV and CDR2 is YYDKDF (reference sequence). The CDR3 spans 14 residues. The CDR3 nucleotides read TGTGCCACCAGCAGAGGAACTAGCCTAGATACGCAGTATTTT. Protein product: CATSRGTSLDTQYF. The full variable domain, its missing parts supplied by reference TRBV15 and TRBJ2-3, is DAMVIQNPRYQVTQFGKPVTLSCSQTLNHNVMYWYQQKSSQAPKLLFHYYDKDFNNEADTPDNFQSRRPNTSFCFLDIRSPGLGDTAMYLCATSRGTSLDTQYFGPGTRLTVL.

The rearrangement links TRBV6-5 to TRBJ1-1; no clear D. The CDR3 runs 11 residues. Germline assignment: CDR1 MNHEY and CDR2 SVGAGI. V lost 6 bases, J lost 8 bases, and 10 bases lay in between. The CDR3 DNA follows: TGTGCCAGCAGCGGGAGGCAAGAAGCTTTCTTT. Its protein product is CASSGRQEAFF.

The genes are TRBV5-1 and TRBJ2-3; 8 positions match TRBD2. The trim removed 0 bases at V and 4 bases at J, leaving 4 bases unmatched. CDR3 length: 15 residues. Germline V gene sequence: CDR1 SGHRS, CDR2 YFSETQ. CDR3 coding DNA: TGCGCCAGCAGCTTGGGGCTAGCGGGTTCAGATACGCAGTATTTT. Encoded protein: CASSLGLAGSDTQYF.

This clone was observed a few times. This rearrangement joins TRBV19 to TRBJ2-7; TRBD1 or TRBD2 may be the D gene (5 bases each). The CDR3 extends over 15 amino acids. Trimming removed 2 bases at V and 2 bases at J, with 13 bases between. CDR1 and CDR2 (germline): LNHDA, SQIVND (reference sequence). The CDR3 protein is CASSIRDSGAYEQYF. CDR3 DNA: TGTGCCAGTAGTATAAGAGACAGCGGAGCCTACGAGCAGTACTTC.

CDR3 residues: CASSLAVHDNEQFF. In DNA form, the CDR3 reads TGCGCCAGCAGCTTGGCTGTACACGACAATGAGCAGTTCTTC. V is TRBV5-1 and J is TRBJ2-1; D gene unclear. The CDR3 totals 14 residues. The V and J ends lost 0 bases and 5 bases respectively, with 9 bases between them. The germline V gene encodes CDR1 SGHRS and CDR2 YFSETQ.

The chain couples TRBV5-5 to TRBJ1-2; D may be TRBD1 (5 bases). V lost 0 bases, J lost 4 bases, and 16 bases lay in between. Germline assignment: CDR1 SGHKS and CDR2 YYEKEE (reference sequence). CDR3 length: 16 amino acids. CDR3 DNA: TGTGCCAGCAGCTTGGGATGGGCGTCGGGGGGCTATGGCTACACCTTC. Protein: CASSLGWASGGYGYTF. The whole variable domain, filled in from reference TRBV5-5 and TRBJ1-2, reads DAGVTQSPTHLIKTRGQQVTLRCSPISGHKSVSWYQQVLGQGPQFIFQYYEKEERGRGNFPDRFSARQFPNYSSELNVNALLLGDSALYLCASSLGWASGGYGYTFGSGTRLTVV.

The gene calls are TRBV5-5 and TRBJ2-5, with D uncertain. The CDR3 extends over 13 amino acids. Germline CDR1 SGHKS, CDR2 YYEKEE (reference sequence). Trimming stripped 2 bases from V and 2 bases from J, with 7 bases between. Written as DNA, the CDR3 is TGTGCCAGCAGCTTAGGTTCACAAGAGACCCAGTACTTC. This gives the protein CASSLGSQETQYF.

On this clone itself: A far larger clone differs by one base, so this is likely a read error. The final CDR3 position lacks the conserved phenylalanine or tryptophan, pointing to a likely read error. The CDR3 loop is CASSAGGAYEQYS. The DNA for the CDR3 is TGTGCCAGCAGTGCGGGAGGGGCCTACGAGCAGTACTCC. V gene TRBV2 combines with J gene TRBJ2-7; 8 positions agree with TRBD2. Germline lookup yields CDR1 SNHLY and CDR2 FYNNEI. There are 13 residues in the CDR3. The V gene end was trimmed by 4 bases and the J gene end by 2 bases; junction bases not matched to a gene: 1.

For the CDR3, the DNA is TGTGCCAGCAGCCTGCAAAGGGCTACCGGGGAGCTGTTTTTT. This translates into CASSLQRATGELFF. The chain employs TRBV11-2 and TRBJ2-2; unclear D gene. Per the germline V gene, CDR1 is SGHAT and CDR2 is FQNNGV. CDR3 length: 14 amino acids. The V end lost 5 bases, the J end lost 5 bases, and 12 bases lay between the germline ends. The full variable domain, in which reference TRBV11-2 and TRBJ2-2 provide the parts outside the CDR3, is EAGVAQSPRYKIIEKRQSVAFWCNPISGHATLYWYQQILGQGPKLLIQFQNNGVVDDSQLPKDRFSAERLKGVDSTLKIQPAKLEDSAVYLCASSLQRATGELFFGEGSRLTVL.

The chain couples TRBV7-8 to TRBJ2-3; 8 nucleotides agree with TRBD1. CDR3 size: 14 residues. J was trimmed by 6 bases and V by 5 bases; bases with no gene match: 7. From germline, CDR1 is SGHVS and CDR2 FQNEAQ. CDR3 in amino acids: CASSTRTGFDTQYF. In DNA, the CDR3 is TGTGCCAGCAGCACAAGGACAGGGTTTGATACGCAGTATTTT.

This chain links TRBV11-2 with TRBJ2-5; no reliable D call. Trimming removed 5 bases at V and 5 bases at J, with 21 bases between. Germline CDR1 is SGHAT and CDR2 is FQNNGV. This CDR3 has 16 residues. Written as DNA, the CDR3 is TGTGCCAGCAGCCGTTCGGGTGGGCTCCTGTGGGAGACCCAGTACTTC. Translated: CASSRSGGLLWETQYF.

A remark on this clone: A much larger clone sits a single nucleotide away, making a read error possible. Other DNA sequences from this sample encode an identical CDR3 as well. CDR3 loop: CASSELLGSGNQPQHF. As DNA, the CDR3 is TGTGCCAGCAGTGAGCTGTTAGGGTCCGGCAATCAGCCGCAGCATTTT. The V call is TRBV6-1, the J call TRBJ1-5; D gene ambiguous. The CDR3 totals 16 residues. Germline V lookup: CDR1 MNHNS, CDR2 SASEGT.

The genes are TRBV5-1 and TRBJ2-4, with D tentatively TRBD1 (5 bases). V lost 6 bases to trimming and J lost 1 base, with 11 bases between them. Germline assignment: CDR1 SGHRS and CDR2 YFSETQ. The CDR3 spans 14 residues. CDR3 DNA sequence: TGCGCCAGCATGGATACAGGCGCCAAAAACATTCAGTACTTC. This encodes CASMDTGAKNIQYF.

The V call is TRBV11-2, the J call TRBJ2-1; 7 bases align to TRBD2. The CDR3 is 14 amino acids. Germline loops: CDR1 SGHAT, CDR2 FQNNGV. V trimming: 3 bases; J trimming: 7 bases; junction bases outside the gene matches: 6. In DNA, the CDR3 is TGTGCCAGCAGCTTCGCGGGAGCTCAGAATGAGCAGTTCTTC. Protein: CASSFAGAQNEQFF.

This clone was found a few times. A much larger clone differs by one base, so this may be a read error. Other DNA sequences within the sample encode an identical CDR3. The gene calls are TRBV30 and TRBJ2-3; D is possibly TRBD1 or TRBD2 (6 bases each). Germline V gives CDR1 GTSNPN, CDR2 SVGIG (reference sequence). V lost 5 bases and J lost 2, with 14 bases in between. The CDR3 extends over 14 amino acids. CDR3 region: CAWVGGGFTDTQYF. The CDR3 nucleotides read TGTGCCTGGGTTGGAGGGGGATTCACAGATACGCAGTATTTT.

CDR3 nucleotide sequence: TGTGCCAGCAGCTCCGGGACTAGCGGGATCTGGGAGACCCAGTACTTC. This encodes CASSSGTSGIWETQYF. V and J are TRBV7-6 and TRBJ2-5; 13 bases are a match to TRBD2. Looked up from germline, CDR1 is SGHVS and CDR2 is FNYEAQ. The V gene end was trimmed by 4 bases and the J gene end by 5 bases; junction bases not matched to a gene: 7. The CDR3 runs 16 residues.

The chain combines TRBV5-1 with TRBJ2-5; maybe TRBD1 (6 bases). The CDR3 loop spans 13 amino acids. The V and J ends lost 6 bases and 5 bases respectively, with 14 bases between them. Per germline, CDR1 SGHRS and CDR2 YFSETQ. CDR3 sequence: CASIGGERETQYF. The DNA for the CDR3 is TGCGCCAGCATAGGGGGAGAGCGGGAGACCCAGTACTTC.

As to this clone: The likely explanation is a read error, given a far larger clone one base away. The J gene is TRBJ2-1, the V gene TRBV30; D call uncertain. This CDR3 has 12 amino acids. CDR1 is GTSNPN, CDR2 SVGIG, per germline (reference sequence). CDR3 sequence (DNA): TGTGCCTGGAGCGGCGCCTACAATGAGCAGCTCTTC. This translates into CAWSGAYNEQLF.

J is TRBJ1-5 and V is TRBV6-4, with 10 positions matching TRBD1. Germline CDR1 reads MRHNA; CDR2 reads SNTAGT. Trimming took 3 bases from V and 2 from J; bases not matched to a gene: 1. The CDR3 totals 15 residues. The CDR3 DNA reads TGTGCCAGCAGTGAAGGGACAGGGGGCAATCAGCCCCAGCATTTT. Translated, it gives CASSEGTGGNQPQHF.

This clone was seen repeatedly, ten times or more. V and J are TRBV11-2 and TRBJ2-3; D remains ambiguous. Trimming cost V 4 bases and J 2 bases, with 22 bases left between them. Looked up from germline, CDR1 is SGHAT and CDR2 is FQNNGV. The CDR3 loop spans 18 amino acids. The CDR3 DNA reads TGTGCCAGCAGCTCCAAGTCGGTCGGCAGATTTGTCACAGATACGCAGTATTTT. Its protein product is CASSSKSVGRFVTDTQYF.